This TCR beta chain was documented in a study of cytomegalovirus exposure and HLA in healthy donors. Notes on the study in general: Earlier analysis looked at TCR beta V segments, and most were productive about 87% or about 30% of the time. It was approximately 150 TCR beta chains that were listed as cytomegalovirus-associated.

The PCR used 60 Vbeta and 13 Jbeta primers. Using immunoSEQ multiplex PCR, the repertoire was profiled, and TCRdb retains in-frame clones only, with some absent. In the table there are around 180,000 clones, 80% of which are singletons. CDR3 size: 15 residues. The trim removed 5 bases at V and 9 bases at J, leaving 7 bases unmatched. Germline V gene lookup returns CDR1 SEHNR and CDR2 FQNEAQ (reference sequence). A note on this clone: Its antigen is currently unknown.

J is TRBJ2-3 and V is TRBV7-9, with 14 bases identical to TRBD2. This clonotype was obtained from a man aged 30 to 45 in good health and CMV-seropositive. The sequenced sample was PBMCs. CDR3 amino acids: CASSRGTSGGWTQYF. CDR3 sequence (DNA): TGTGCCAGCAGCCGAGGGACTAGCGGGGGTTGGACGCAGTATTTT.